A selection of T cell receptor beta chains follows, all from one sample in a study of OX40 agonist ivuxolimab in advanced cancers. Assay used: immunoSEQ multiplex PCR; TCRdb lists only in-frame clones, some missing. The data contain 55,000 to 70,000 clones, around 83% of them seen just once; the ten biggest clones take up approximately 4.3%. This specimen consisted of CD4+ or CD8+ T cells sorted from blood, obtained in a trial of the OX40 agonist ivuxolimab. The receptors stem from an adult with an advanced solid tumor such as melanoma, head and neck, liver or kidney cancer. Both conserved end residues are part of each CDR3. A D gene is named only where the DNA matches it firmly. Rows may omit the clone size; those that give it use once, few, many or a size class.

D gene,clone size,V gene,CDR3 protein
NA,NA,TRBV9,CASSVGGLTEAFF
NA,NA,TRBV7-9,CASSRAAMNTEAFF
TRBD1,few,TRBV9,CASSVGAVPGTAGNTIYF
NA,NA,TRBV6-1,CASSEALGGFAAFF
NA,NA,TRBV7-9,CASSSAPNQPQHF
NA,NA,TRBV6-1,CASSDLRGTYNEQFF
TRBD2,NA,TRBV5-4,CASSPGLAGGSYNEQFF
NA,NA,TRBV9,CASSPSPRGRGTDTQYF
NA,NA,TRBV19,CASSLVGGKYNEQFF
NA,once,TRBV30,CAWSVFPGRGGYTF
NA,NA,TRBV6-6,CASSPRLWDQPQHF
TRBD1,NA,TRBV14,CASRPQGMETQYF
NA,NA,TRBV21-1,CASSAYGQGDYGYTF
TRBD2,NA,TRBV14,CASSQKGTTPYQETQYF
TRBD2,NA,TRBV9,CASSVRGLAETQYF
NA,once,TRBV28,CASNPTTGSGPDQPQHF
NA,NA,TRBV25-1,CASSEGGGYGEQFF
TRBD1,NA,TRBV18,CASSLYDRGVYEQYF
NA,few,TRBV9,CASSPRWEHNEQFF
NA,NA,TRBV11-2,CASSPDRFNYGYTF
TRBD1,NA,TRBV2,CASSGQGAPYEQYF
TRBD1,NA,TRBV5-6,CASSYPGQGINEQFF